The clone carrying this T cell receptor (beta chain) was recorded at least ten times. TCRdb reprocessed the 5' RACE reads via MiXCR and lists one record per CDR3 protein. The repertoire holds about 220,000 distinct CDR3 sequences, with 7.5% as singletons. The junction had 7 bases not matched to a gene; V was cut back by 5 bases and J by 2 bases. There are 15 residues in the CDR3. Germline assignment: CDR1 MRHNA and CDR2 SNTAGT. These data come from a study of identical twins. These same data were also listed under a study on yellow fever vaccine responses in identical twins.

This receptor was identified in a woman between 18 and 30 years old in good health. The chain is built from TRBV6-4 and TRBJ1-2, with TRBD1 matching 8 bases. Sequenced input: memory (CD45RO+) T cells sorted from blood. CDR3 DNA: TGTGCCAGCAGTCCCCGGACAGGGCAAAACTATGGCTACACCTTC. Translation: CASSPRTGQNYGYTF.